This passage covers 10 T cell receptor beta chains from one sample sequenced in a study of shared clonotypes between healthy human individuals. Sequenced by immunoSEQ multiplex PCR; TCRdb stores in-frame clones only, minus some. The sample includes a few million clones, more than 80% seen only once; the top ten take 0.39%. Input material: naive CD4+ T cells from PBMCs. Subset reported: CD45RA+ positively selected. The receptors were gathered from a man between 18 and 35 years old in good health. Some clones in this sample may be carry-over from other donors' samples.

In the case of this clone: The same CDR3 also results from other DNA sequences found in this sample. The CDR3 sequence is CASSLSGNQPQHF. The CDR3 DNA reads TGTGCCAGCAGCTTGTCAGGTAATCAGCCCCAGCATTTT. The rearrangement links TRBV5-5 to TRBJ1-5; D gene uncertain. The length of the CDR3 is 13 residues. Germline V gene data show CDR1 as SGHKS and CDR2 as YYEKEE (reference sequence). The V end lost 1 base, the J end lost 4 bases, and 6 bases lay between the germline ends.

This chain joins TRBV28 and TRBJ2-7; 8 bases are a match to TRBD2. Losses at the gene ends were 7 bases for V and 3 bases for J; bases not matched to a gene: 11. Germline-derived CDR1 and CDR2 are MDHEN and SYDVKM. The CDR3 spans 15 residues. CDR3 in amino acids: CASTASGGLFYEQYF. The CDR3 nucleotides read TGTGCCAGCACGGCCTCGGGGGGGCTCTTCTACGAGCAGTACTTC.

The chain couples TRBV9 to TRBJ2-7, with 7 nucleotides matching TRBD1. Germline trimming cut 4 bases from V and 9 bases from J; bases unmatched to any gene: 16. In germline, CDR1 is SGDLS, CDR2 YYNGEE. This CDR3 contains 15 residues. CDR3: CASSPTGLPFPWQYF. CDR3 bases: TGTGCCAGCAGCCCGACAGGGCTACCATTTCCGTGGCAGTACTTC.

This chain links TRBV19 with TRBJ1-5, with 8 nucleotides matching TRBD1. The CDR3 has 14 amino acids. V was clipped by 6 bases and J by 6 bases; unmatched bases: 7. The germline gives CDR1 LNHDA, CDR2 SQIVND (reference sequence). In DNA form, the CDR3 reads TGTGCCAGTAGACGCCCAGGGGGCGGTCAGCCCCAGCATTTT. Residues: CASRRPGGGQPQHF.

The chain is built from TRBV9 and TRBJ2-2; the D gene is possibly TRBD1 (6 bases). CDR1 is SGDLS, CDR2 YYNGEE, per germline. Trimming shortened V by 5 bases and J by 0 bases, and 14 bases separated the two germline ends. The CDR3 loop spans 16 amino acids. CDR3 DNA sequence: TGTGCCAGCAGTAGAACAGGGTCTCCGAACACCGGGGAGCTGTTTTTT. This encodes CASSRTGSPNTGELFF. The full variable domain, completed using reference TRBV9 and TRBJ2-2, is DSGVTQTPKHLITATGQRVTLRCSPRSGDLSVYWYQQSLDQGLQFLIQYYNGEERAKGNILERFSAQQFPDLHSELNLSSLELGDSALYFCASSRTGSPNTGELFFGEGSRLTVL.

Only one count was recorded for this clone. The V gene is TRBV28, the J gene TRBJ1-2; perhaps TRBD1 as D (5 bases). The CDR3 consists of 14 residues. Germline V lookup: CDR1 MDHEN, CDR2 SYDVKM. V was shortened by 6 bases and J by 4 bases, with 15 bases between the two germline ends. The CDR3: CASSLGGGPYGYTF. CDR3 coding DNA: TGTGCCAGCAGCTTGGGGGGGGGACCCTATGGCTACACCTTC.

This clone occurred once. This chain uses TRBV9 with TRBJ2-3; D uncertain. The V end lost 0 bases, the J end lost 1 base, and 6 bases lay between the germline ends. Germline V CDR1 and CDR2: SGDLS, YYNGEE. This CDR3 contains 14 residues. The CDR3 coding sequence is TGTGCCAGCAGCGTAGCTCACGGCACAGATACGCAGTATTTT. Translated: CASSVAHGTDTQYF.

The rearrangement uses TRBV6-6 and TRBJ1-1, with 7 bases aligning to TRBD1. This CDR3 has 15 residues. The V gene end was trimmed by 9 bases and the J gene end by 4 bases; junction bases not matched to a gene: 14. Germline CDR1 is MNHNY and CDR2 is SVGAGI (reference sequence). The chain's CDR3 is CASGPVQGRVTEAFF. The CDR3 DNA reads as TGTGCCAGTGGCCCCGTACAGGGGCGGGTCACTGAAGCTTTCTTT.

The V gene is TRBV5-6, the J gene TRBJ2-5, with 12 bases fitting TRBD2. CDR3 length: 15 residues. Germline V gene lookup returns CDR1 SGHDT and CDR2 YYEEEE. The V segment lost 3 bases and the J segment 5 bases; nucleotides outside the gene matches: 5. The CDR3 sequence: CASSSSGRAGETQYF. CDR3 nucleotide sequence: TGTGCCAGCAGCTCTAGCGGGAGGGCAGGGGAGACCCAGTACTTC. Supplemented by reference TRBV5-6 and TRBJ2-5, the full variable domain reads DAGVTQSPTHLIKTRGQQVTLRCSPKSGHDTVSWYQQALGQGPQFIFQYYEEEERQRGNFPDRFSGHQFPNYSSELNVNALLLGDSALYLCASSSSGRAGETQYFGPGTRLLVL.

This clone was found once. This sequence joins TRBV5-1 and TRBJ1-2; possible D gene TRBD1, 6 bases. The CDR3 consists of 14 residues. V was shortened by 0 bases and J by 6 bases, with 12 bases between the two germline ends. Germline-derived CDR1 and CDR2 are SGHRS and YFSETQ. In DNA, the CDR3 is TGCGCCAGCAGCTTGGCCCAGGGGAGGGATGGCTACACCTTC. It is translated as CASSLAQGRDGYTF.